A selection of T cell receptor beta chains follows, all from one sample in a study of T cell repertoires in cytomegalovirus infection. Their antigen targets remain unknown. MiXCR was run by TCRdb on the reads, yielding one entry per CDR3 protein. The sample includes about 37,000 distinct CDR3 sequences, roughly 49% seen only once; the top ten take around 90%. Material: CD8+ T cells from cultured PBMCs, obtained from culture after CMV antigen stimulation. Source of these receptors: a human donor in good health (CMV status not recorded). Some clones in this sample may be carry-over from other donors' samples. CDR3s include the opening cysteine and the closing phenylalanine or tryptophan. A D gene is named only where the DNA matches it firmly. Only part of the rows carry a size: once, few, many, or a class if the clone is expanded.

CDR3 length | clone size | D gene | J gene | V gene | CDR3 protein | CDR3 DNA
13 | - | - | TRBJ1-1 | TRBV25-1 | CASSGGVNTEAFF | TGTGCCAGCAGTGGGGGAGTGAACACTGAAGCTTTCTTT
12 | few | TRBD2 | TRBJ2-1 | TRBV27 | CASRISGGEQFF | TGTGCCAGCAGAATTAGCGGGGGGGAGCAGTTCTTC
14 | - | TRBD1 | TRBJ2-3 | TRBV12-3/TRBV12-4 | CASRGTGGADTQYF | TGTGCCAGCAGGGGGACAGGGGGTGCAGATACGCAGTATTTT
16 | many | - | TRBJ1-3 | TRBV7-9 | CASSLLSQRTGNTIYF | TGTGCCAGCAGCTTATTGTCCCAACGCACAGGAAACACCATATATTTT
13 | - | - | TRBJ1-4 | TRBV5-5 | CASSPRGGEKLFF | TGTGCCAGCAGCCCAAGGGGTGGTGAAAAACTGTTTTTT
23 | - | TRBD1 | TRBJ1-6 | TRBV27 | CASSLLHRTNEQGPGSYNSPLHF | TGTGCCAGCAGTTTGCTTCATAGAACAAACGAACAGGGGCCCGGCTCCTATAATTCACCCCTCCACTTT
15 | - | TRBD1 | TRBJ1-1 | TRBV7-9 | CASTPPGTGNTEAFF | TGTGCCAGCACCCCCCCCGGGACAGGGAACACTGAAGCTTTCTTT
12 | - | - | TRBJ2-3 | TRBV20-1 | CSEEGPLHTQYF | TGCAGTGAGGAAGGGCCCCTCCATACGCAGTATTTT
16 | once | TRBD1 | TRBJ2-6 | TRBV28 | CASSVDRGTGANVLTF | TGTGCCAGCAGTGTGGACAGGGGAACTGGGGCCAACGTCCTGACTTTC
15 | - | - | TRBJ2-2 | TRBV27 | CASMVRLMNTGELFF | TGTGCCAGCATGGTCCGGCTCATGAACACCGGGGAGCTGTTTTTT
16 | - | - | TRBJ1-4 | TRBV7-9 | CASSLGPRTANEKLFF | TGTGCCAGCAGCTTAGGTCCACGAACAGCTAATGAAAAACTGTTTTTT
14 | - | - | TRBJ1-1 | TRBV27 | CASSPVRGNTEAFF | TGTGCCAGCAGCCCTGTCAGGGGGAACACTGAAGCTTTCTTT
14 | - | - | TRBJ1-2 | TRBV27 | CASSFRGNTYGYTF | TGTGCCAGCAGTTTCCGTGGCAACACCTATGGCTACACCTTC
13 | - | - | TRBJ2-4 | TRBV7-6 | CASSFGGKNIQYF | TGTGCCAGCAGCTTCGGTGGCAAAAACATTCAGTACTTC
14 | - | TRBD1 | TRBJ2-5 | TRBV7-3 | CASSLGTGRETQYF | TGTGCCAGCAGCTTGGGGACAGGGAGAGAGACCCAGTACTTC
13 | - | - | TRBJ2-5 | TRBV12-3/TRBV12-4 | CASSFGLQETQYF | TGTGCCAGCAGTTTCGGACTCCAAGAGACCCAGTACTTC
15 | few | - | TRBJ2-7 | TRBV6-1 | CASTSPLPPSYEQYF | TGTGCCAGCACTTCGCCCCTTCCCCCCTCCTACGAGCAGTACTTC
13 | - | - | TRBJ2-3 | TRBV4-1 | CASSMGETDTQYF | TGCGCCAGCAGCATGGGAGAGACAGATACGCAGTATTTT
13 | - | - | TRBJ1-2 | TRBV7-3 | CASSQAGSYGYTF | TGTGCCAGCAGCCAGGCAGGCAGCTATGGCTACACCTTC
18 | - | TRBD2 | TRBJ2-3 | TRBV7-3 | CASSSRTSGNYQTDTQYF | TGTGCCAGCAGCTCACGGACTAGCGGGAATTATCAGACAGATACGCAGTATTTT
16 | - | TRBD2 | TRBJ2-1 | TRBV11-2 | CASSLGILAGGNEQFF | TGTGCCAGCAGCTTAGGAATACTAGCGGGAGGAAATGAGCAGTTCTTC
14 | - | TRBD1 | TRBJ2-7 | TRBV6-6 | CASSLQGWPYEQYF | TGTGCCAGCAGTCTACAGGGGTGGCCCTACGAGCAGTACTTC
14 | few | TRBD1 | TRBJ2-7 | TRBV7-2 | CASSTGTATYEQYF | TGTGCCAGCAGTACCGGGACAGCTACCTACGAGCAGTACTTC
16 | - | TRBD1 | TRBJ2-7 | TRBV5-1 | CASSWRGQGASYEQYF | TGCGCCAGCAGCTGGAGGGGACAGGGGGCCTCCTACGAGCAGTACTTC
13 | - | - | TRBJ1-5 | TRBV18 | CASSPSPGRPQHF | TGTGCCAGCTCACCAAGTCCTGGGAGGCCCCAGCATTTT
16 | - | TRBD2 | TRBJ2-3 | TRBV2 | CASSPGLAGFTDTQYF | TGTGCCAGCAGCCCGGGACTAGCGGGGTTCACAGATACGCAGTATTTT
15 | - | TRBD2 | TRBJ2-1 | TRBV5-5 | CASSLLAVSYNEQFF | TGTGCCAGCAGCCTACTAGCGGTCTCCTACAATGAGCAGTTCTTC
15 | - | TRBD2 | TRBJ2-1 | TRBV15 | CATSVGLAGDNEQFF | TGTGCCACCAGCGTAGGACTAGCGGGGGACAATGAGCAGTTCTTC
18 | many | - | TRBJ2-2 | TRBV7-2 | CASSLGGRVTGPTGELFF | TGTGCCAGCAGCTTAGGCGGTAGGGTGACAGGCCCCACCGGGGAGCTGTTTTTT
19 | - | TRBD1 | TRBJ1-3 | TRBV6-5 | CASSYSTRPRGLSGNTIYF | TGTGCCAGCAGTTACTCAACGCGCCCCAGGGGGCTTTCTGGAAACACCATATATTTT
16 | - | TRBD2 | TRBJ2-5 | TRBV27 | CASSARGGLVQETQYF | TGTGCCAGCAGTGCCCGCGGGGGGCTGGTCCAAGAGACCCAGTACTTC
15 | - | - | TRBJ2-7 | TRBV7-8 | CASSLEDRGSYEQYF | TGTGCCAGCAGCTTAGAGGATCGGGGATCCTACGAGCAGTACTTC
15 | - | - | TRBJ1-5 | TRBV6-2/TRBV6-3 | CASSYGSYSNQPQHF | TGTGCCAGCAGTTACGGCAGTTATAGCAATCAGCCCCAGCATTTT
18 | - | TRBD2 | TRBJ2-1 | TRBV2 | CASSQLPRTSGRNNEQFF | TGTGCCAGCAGCCAACTTCCTAGAACTAGCGGGAGAAACAATGAGCAGTTCTTC
15 | - | TRBD1 | TRBJ1-5 | TRBV7-8 | CASSPRQGNDQPQHF | TGTGCCAGCAGCCCTCGACAGGGAAATGATCAGCCCCAGCATTTT
14 | - | - | TRBJ2-1 | TRBV18 | CASSPSGAGNEQFF | TGTGCCAGCTCACCATCGGGGGCGGGGAATGAGCAGTTCTTC
17 | - | TRBD2 | TRBJ2-2 | TRBV12-3/TRBV12-4 | CASSSRGSGRFPGELFF | TGTGCCAGCAGTTCCCGAGGGAGCGGGAGATTTCCCGGGGAGCTGTTTTTT
10 | few | - | TRBJ2-5 | TRBV7-8 | CASSHETQYF | TGTGCCAGCAGCCATGAGACCCAGTACTTC
13 | - | TRBD2 | TRBJ2-7 | TRBV20-1 | CSARGLDTYEQYF | TGCAGTGCCAGGGGACTAGACACTTACGAGCAGTACTTC
18 | few | TRBD2 | TRBJ2-3 | TRBV7-6 | CASSLAHNIAGITDTQYF | TGTGCCAGCAGCTTAGCTCATAACATAGCGGGAATCACAGATACGCAGTATTTT
18 | - | TRBD2 | TRBJ2-3 | TRBV5-1 | CASSPRRTSGRRTDTQYF | TGCGCCAGCAGCCCACGTCGGACTAGCGGGAGGAGAACAGATACGCAGTATTTT
16 | - | - | TRBJ2-5 | TRBV7-2 | CASSQTSRRLQETQYF | TGTGCCAGCAGCCAAACCTCCCGGAGGCTGCAAGAGACCCAGTACTTC
14 | - | TRBD2 | TRBJ2-1 | TRBV19 | CASSIGGRFDEQFF | TGTGCCAGTAGTATAGGCGGGAGATTCGATGAGCAGTTCTTC
13 | - | - | TRBJ2-5 | TRBV2 | CASREGDQETQYF | TGTGCCAGCAGAGAGGGTGACCAAGAGACCCAGTACTTC